This TCR beta chain derives from a study of T cell repertoires in cytomegalovirus infection. Overall study: It was recently identified HLA-C-restricted and well-studied HLA-B-restricted CMV epitopes that the study used. Based on public TCR beta signatures, there were indications of CMV infection and of a matching HLA type.

Germline V gene sequence: CDR1 SEHNR, CDR2 FQNEAQ (reference sequence). The CDR3 sequence is 17 residues long. V lost 5 bases and J lost 2; bases outside the gene matches: 10. About this clonotype: The antigen remains undetermined.

Each CDR3 protein gets one entry after TCRdb re-called the reads with MiXCR. Of roughly 990,000 distinct CDR3 sequences listed, around 30% are singletons. General observations from the study: Frequencies of public TCR beta families were cumulated, and this identified carriers of CMV plus the relevant HLA. Ex vivo responses were dominated by HLA-C-restricted CMV-specific TCR beta clonotypes.

The receptor's source is a human donor in good health (CMV status not recorded). Some clones in this sample may be carry-over from other donors' samples. The rearrangement joins TRBV7-9 to TRBJ2-5, with 11 nucleotides matching TRBD2. The sample in question was cultured CD8+ T cells from PBMCs, obtained from culture after CMV antigen stimulation. Here the CDR3 reads CASSPGTSGISQETQYF. Written as DNA, the CDR3 is TGTGCCAGCAGCCCCGGGACTAGCGGCATCTCACAAGAGACCCAGTACTTC. Together with reference TRBV7-9 and TRBJ2-5, the CDR3 gives the full variable domain: DTGVSQNPRHKITKRGQNVTFRCDPISEHNRLYWYRQTLGQGPEFLTYFQNEAQLEKSRLLSDRFSAERPKGSFSTLEIQRTEQGDSAMYLCASSPGTSGISQETQYFGPGTRLLVL.